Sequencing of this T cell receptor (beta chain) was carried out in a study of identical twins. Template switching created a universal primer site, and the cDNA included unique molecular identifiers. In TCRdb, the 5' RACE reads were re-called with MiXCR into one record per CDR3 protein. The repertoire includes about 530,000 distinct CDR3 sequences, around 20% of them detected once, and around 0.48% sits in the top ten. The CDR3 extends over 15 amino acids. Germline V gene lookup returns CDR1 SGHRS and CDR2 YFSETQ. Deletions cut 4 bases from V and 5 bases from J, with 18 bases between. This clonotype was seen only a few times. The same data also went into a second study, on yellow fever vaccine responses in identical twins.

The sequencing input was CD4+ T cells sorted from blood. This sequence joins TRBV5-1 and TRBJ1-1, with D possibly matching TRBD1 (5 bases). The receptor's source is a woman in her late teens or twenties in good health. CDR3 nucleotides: TGCGCCAGCAGCCCGGGAGGGGCCCTGGGAACTGAAGCTTTCTTT. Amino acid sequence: CASSPGGALGTEAFF.